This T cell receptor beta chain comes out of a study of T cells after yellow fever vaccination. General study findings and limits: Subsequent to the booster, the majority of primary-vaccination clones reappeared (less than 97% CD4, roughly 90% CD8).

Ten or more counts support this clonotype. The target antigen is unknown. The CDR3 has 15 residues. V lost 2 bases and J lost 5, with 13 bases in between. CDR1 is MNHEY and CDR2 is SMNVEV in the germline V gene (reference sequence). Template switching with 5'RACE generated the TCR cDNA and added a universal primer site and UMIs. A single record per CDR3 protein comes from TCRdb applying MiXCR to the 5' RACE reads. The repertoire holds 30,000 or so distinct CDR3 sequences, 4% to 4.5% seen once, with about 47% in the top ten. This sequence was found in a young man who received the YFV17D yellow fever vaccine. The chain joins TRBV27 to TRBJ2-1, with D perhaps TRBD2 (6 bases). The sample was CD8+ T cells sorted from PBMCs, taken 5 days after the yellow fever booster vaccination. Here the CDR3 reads CASSLAGPNHNEQFF. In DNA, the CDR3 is TGTGCCAGCAGTTTAGCGGGACCTAACCACAATGAGCAGTTCTTC.